A selection of T cell receptor beta chains follows, all from one sample in a study of post-analysis software for immune sequencing data. A single record per CDR3 protein comes from TCRdb applying MiXCR to the PCR reads. The sample records hundreds of thousands of distinct CDR3 sequences, under 55% being singletons. Sequenced material: blood. These receptors were obtained from a girl aged 10-17 years with multiple sclerosis. The CDR3 runs from the conserved cysteine through the conserved F or W. A D gene is named only where the DNA matches it firmly. Clone size is not always given. Where it is, it says once, few, many or a class for expanded clones.

size	V	D	J	DNA	CDR3
.	TRBV7-6	TRBD1	TRBJ2-7	TGTGCCAGCAGCCTAGACAGGGGGATATCCTACGAGCAGTACTTC	CASSLDRGISYEQYF
.	TRBV12-3/TRBV12-4	.	TRBJ2-5	TGTGCCAGCAGTTTAGTGCTCCAAGAGACCCAGTACTTC	CASSLVLQETQYF
few	TRBV5-1	.	TRBJ1-2	TGCACCAGCAGCTCTTATGGCTACACCTTC	CTSSSYGYTF
.	TRBV5-1	.	TRBJ2-3	TGCGCCAGCAGCTTGGTGGGAGGATCCGGCACAGATACGCAGTATTTT	CASSLVGGSGTDTQYF
.	TRBV24-1	.	TRBJ2-2	TGTGCCACCAGTGACCCCAATGGTACCGGGGAGCTGTTTTTT	CATSDPNGTGELFF
.	TRBV20-1	.	TRBJ1-1	TGCAGTGCCGCCCCGGGGGTTGACACTGAAGCTTTCTTT	CSAAPGVDTEAFF
.	TRBV29-1	.	TRBJ2-3	TGCAGCGTCCGGGGTGGAAATACGCAGTATTTT	CSVRGGNTQYF
many	TRBV6-5	.	TRBJ1-6	TGTGCCAGCAGTTACCCGGGTCCCAAGGGCGATTCACCCCTCCACTTT	CASSYPGPKGDSPLHF
few	TRBV12-3/TRBV12-4	.	TRBJ2-6	TGTGCCAGCAGTCCCCAGGAGGGCTCTGGGGCCAACGTCCTGACTTTC	CASSPQEGSGANVLTF
.	TRBV10-3	TRBD2	TRBJ2-2	TGTGCCATCAGTATCTTAGCGGGAGGTCACACCGGGGAGCTGTTTTTT	CAISILAGGHTGELFF
.	TRBV29-1	TRBD1	TRBJ2-5	TGCAGCATTGAGGACAGGGACCAAGAGACCCAGTACTTC	CSIEDRDQETQYF
few	TRBV29-1	TRBD1	TRBJ1-1	TGCAGCGGGGACAGGGGCGGGAACACTGAAGCTTTCTTT	CSGDRGGNTEAFF
.	TRBV9	TRBD2	TRBJ2-7	TGTGCCAGCAGCGTAGCTAGCGGGAGTACCTACGAGCAGTACTTC	CASSVASGSTYEQYF
.	TRBV20-1	.	TRBJ2-7	TGCAGTGCTAGAGTCCCAATCGCGGGGATCTACGAGCAGTACTTC	CSARVPIAGIYEQYF
few	TRBV18	.	TRBJ2-7	TGTGCCAGCTCACCGGCCAATGACCGCGAGCAGTACTTC	CASSPANDREQYF
few	TRBV9	.	TRBJ1-2	TGTGCCAGCAGCGTAGCGGACGAGGGGGCTAACTATGGCTACACCTTC	CASSVADEGANYGYTF
.	TRBV12-3/TRBV12-4	.	TRBJ2-1	TGTGCCAGCATCACCCGACTAAGCGCCTACAATGAGCAGTTCTTC	CASITRLSAYNEQFF
.	TRBV20-1	.	TRBJ2-1	TGCAGTGCTAGAGATGGGTATAGCTCCTACAATGAGCAGTTCTTC	CSARDGYSSYNEQFF
few	TRBV6-6	.	TRBJ2-7	TGTGCCAGCAGTTACTCCCGGGTCGAGCAGTACTTC	CASSYSRVEQYF
.	TRBV20-1	.	TRBJ2-3	TGCAGTGCTAGAGGGGATCGGAGATCTAGCACAGATACGCAGTATTTT	CSARGDRRSSTDTQYF
many	TRBV7-2	TRBD1	TRBJ2-7	TGTGCCAGCAGCTTAGCGGGACAGGGGGTTGGCGAGCAGTACTTC	CASSLAGQGVGEQYF
.	TRBV5-5	.	TRBJ1-5	TGTGCCAGCAGCTTGAGTACGGGGGAAAATCAGCCCCAGCATTTT	CASSLSTGENQPQHF
.	TRBV12-3/TRBV12-4	.	TRBJ2-1	TGTGCCAGCAGTTTAATGCAGAGCTCCTACAATGAGCAGTTCTTC	CASSLMQSSYNEQFF
.	TRBV6-2/TRBV6-3	TRBD2	TRBJ2-7	TGTGCCAGCAGTCTCGCAGGGACTAGCTCCCCCTACGAGCAGTACTTC	CASSLAGTSSPYEQYF
few	TRBV27	TRBD1	TRBJ2-5	TGTGCCAGCAGTTTCCTCCGGGACAGGGGGAGAGGGGAGACCCAGTACTTC	CASSFLRDRGRGETQYF
.	TRBV29-1	TRBD2	TRBJ2-7	TGCAGCGCAATCACTAGCGGGGTCTCCTACGAGCAGTACTTC	CSAITSGVSYEQYF
.	TRBV14	.	TRBJ2-7	TGTGCCAGCAGCCAGGCACAGGGCATCCCCTACGAGCAGTACTTC	CASSQAQGIPYEQYF
.	TRBV20-1	TRBD2	TRBJ2-3	TGCAGTGCTAGGGGTTCGGGAGGGAGCACAGATACGCAGTATTTT	CSARGSGGSTDTQYF
.	TRBV12-3/TRBV12-4	.	TRBJ2-3	TGTGCCAGCAGTTTATGGGGGAGCACAGATACGCAGTATTTT	CASSLWGSTDTQYF
.	TRBV4-1	.	TRBJ1-1	TGCGCCAGCAGCCAAGATATAACGGGGAACACTGAAGCTTTCTTT	CASSQDITGNTEAFF
.	TRBV18	TRBD1	TRBJ1-2	TGTGCCAGCTCACAACCGGCCAGGGGGCAGGAGGGCTACACCTTC	CASSQPARGQEGYTF
.	TRBV20-1	.	TRBJ2-3	TGCAGTGCTGTAAACACGAATACGCAGTATTTT	CSAVNTNTQYF
few	TRBV15	TRBD1	TRBJ2-1	TGTGCCACCAGCACCGAGACAGGGGGCTTCAATGAGCAGTTCTTC	CATSTETGGFNEQFF
.	TRBV9	TRBD2	TRBJ2-1	TGTGCCAGCAGCGATTTTCCGGGACTGAAACTCTCCGGACTAGCCGGTTTGGATGAGCAGTTCTTC	CASSDFPGLKLSGLAGLDEQFF
few	TRBV29-1	.	TRBJ1-2	TGCAGCGTGGTTACAGGGCCGGTCGGCTACACCTTC	CSVVTGPVGYTF
few	TRBV12-5	.	TRBJ2-3	TGTGCTAGTGGTTTAGGAGATACGCAGTATTTT	CASGLGDTQYF
.	TRBV29-1	TRBD1	TRBJ2-1	TGCAGCGGAAGGACAGGGAGGCGAGGAAACAATGAGCAGTTCTTC	CSGRTGRRGNNEQFF
few	TRBV11-2	TRBD1	TRBJ2-1	TGTGCCAGCAGCCGACTACAGGGGAGAAGAAATGAGCAGTTCTTC	CASSRLQGRRNEQFF
few	TRBV10-3	TRBD1	TRBJ1-6	TGTGCCATCAGAACCGACAGGGACGGGTCACCCCTCCACTTT	CAIRTDRDGSPLHF
.	TRBV6-5	.	TRBJ1-2	TGTGCCAGCACCCCTCGAGGAGGGGCTAACTATGGCTACACCTTC	CASTPRGGANYGYTF
.	TRBV7-2	.	TRBJ1-2	TGTGCCAGCAGCTGGTCCGGGTCCTACTATGGCTACACCTTC	CASSWSGSYYGYTF
few	TRBV18	.	TRBJ1-4	TGTGCCAGCTCACCACCGCAGGGAGGAGAAAAACTGTTTTTT	CASSPPQGGEKLFF
.	TRBV7-9	TRBD2	TRBJ2-1	TGTGCCAGCAGCTTATCCGGGACTAGCGGGAGCGGCGAGCAGTTCTTC	CASSLSGTSGSGEQFF
few	TRBV20-1	TRBD2	TRBJ2-3	TGCAGTGCTGGACCTAGCGGGGCCAGCACAGATACGCAGTATTTT	CSAGPSGASTDTQYF